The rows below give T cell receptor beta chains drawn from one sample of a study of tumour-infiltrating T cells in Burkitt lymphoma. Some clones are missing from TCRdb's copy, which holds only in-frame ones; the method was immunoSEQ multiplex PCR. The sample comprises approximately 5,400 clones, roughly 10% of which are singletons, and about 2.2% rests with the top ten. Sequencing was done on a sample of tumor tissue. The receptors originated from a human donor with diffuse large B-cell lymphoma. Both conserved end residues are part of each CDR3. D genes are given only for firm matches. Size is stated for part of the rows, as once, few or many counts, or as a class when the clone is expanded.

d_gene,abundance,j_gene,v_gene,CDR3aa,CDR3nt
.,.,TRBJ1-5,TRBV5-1,CASSLVGGNQPQHF,TGCGCCAGCAGCTTGGTAGGGGGGAATCAGCCCCAGCATTTT
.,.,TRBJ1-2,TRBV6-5,CASSYSGEGVNYGYTF,TGTGCCAGCAGTTACTCGGGGGAGGGAGTAAACTATGGCTACACCTTC
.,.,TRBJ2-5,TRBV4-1,CASSQDRHRQETQYF,TGCGCCAGCAGCCAAGATCGACACAGACAAGAGACCCAGTACTTC
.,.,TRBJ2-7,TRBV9,CASSVGVGVWDTQYEQYF,TGTGCCAGCAGCGTAGGGGTAGGGGTATGGGACACCCAATACGAGCAGTACTTC
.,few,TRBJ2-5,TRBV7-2,CASSSYRAETQYF,TGTGCCAGCAGCTCCTACAGGGCGGAGACCCAGTACTTC
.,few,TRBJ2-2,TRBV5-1,CASSPSGTPSLGELFF,TGCGCCAGCAGCCCCTCCGGGACCCCAAGCCTCGGGGAGCTGTTTTTT
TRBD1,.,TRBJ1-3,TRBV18,CASSPTGQPSGNTIYF,TGTGCCAGCTCACCCACGGGACAGCCATCTGGAAACACCATATATTTT
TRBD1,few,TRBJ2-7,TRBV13,CASSSWTGEDLYEQYF,TGTGCCAGCAGCTCTTGGACAGGGGAAGACCTCTACGAGCAGTACTTC
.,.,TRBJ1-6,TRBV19,CASTQMTGTIFRGFNSPLHF,TGTGCCAGTACCCAAATGACCGGGACAATTTTTCGGGGATTCAATTCACCCCTCCACTTT
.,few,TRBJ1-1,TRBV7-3,CASSLGGMNTEAFF,TGTGCCAGCAGCTTAGGGGGCATGAACACTGAAGCTTTCTTT
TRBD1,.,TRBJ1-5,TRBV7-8,CASSPGTGGNQPQHF,TGTGCCAGCAGCCCTGGGACAGGAGGTAATCAGCCCCAGCATTTT
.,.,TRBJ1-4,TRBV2,CASTAPRVTNEKLFF,TGTGCCAGCACCGCCCCCAGGGTAACTAATGAAAAACTGTTTTTT
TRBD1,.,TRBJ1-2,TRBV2,CASSAFVTGNGYTF,TGTGCCAGCAGTGCGTTCGTGACAGGGAACGGCTACACCTTC
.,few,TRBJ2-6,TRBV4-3,CASSSRPRSGANVLTF,TGCGCCAGCAGCTCCAGACCGCGCTCTGGGGCCAACGTCCTGACTTTC
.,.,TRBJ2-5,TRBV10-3,CAISPRGLETQYF,TGTGCCATCAGCCCCCGGGGGCTGGAGACCCAGTACTTC
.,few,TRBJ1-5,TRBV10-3,CAISPGPNQPQHF,TGTGCCATCAGTCCAGGGCCCAATCAGCCCCAGCATTTT
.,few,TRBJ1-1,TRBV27,CASSFLGTTKAFF,TGTGCCAGCAGTTTCCTCGGGACTACTAAAGCTTTCTTT
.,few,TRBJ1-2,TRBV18,CASSPGNGANYGYTF,TGTGCCAGCTCACCAGGAAATGGTGCTAACTATGGCTACACCTTC
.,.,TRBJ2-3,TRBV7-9,CASSLRGRDLTDTQYF,TGTGCCAGCAGTCTCCGGGGGCGGGACCTCACAGATACGCAGTATTTT
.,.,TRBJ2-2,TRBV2,CASTLLTGLTGELFF,TGTGCCAGCACCCTTTTAACAGGGCTCACCGGGGAGCTGTTTTTT
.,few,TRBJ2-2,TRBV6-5,CASRSLQGGGELFF,TGTGCCAGCAGATCACTGCAGGGTGGCGGGGAGCTGTTTTTT
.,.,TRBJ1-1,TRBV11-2,CASSLTGREAFF,TGTGCCAGCAGCTTGACAGGTAGGGAAGCTTTCTTT
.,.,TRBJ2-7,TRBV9,CASSRFGPAYEQYF,TGTGCCAGCAGCCGATTCGGACCTGCCTACGAGCAGTACTTC
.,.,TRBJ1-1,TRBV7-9,CASSPEQAFF,TGTGCCAGCAGCCCGGAACAAGCTTTCTTT
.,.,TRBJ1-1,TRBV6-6,CASMEAGKETEAFF,TGTGCCAGCATGGAGGCAGGGAAGGAGACTGAAGCTTTCTTT
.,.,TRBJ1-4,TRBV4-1,CASSQVQGWATNEKLFF,TGCGCCAGCAGCCAAGTTCAGGGATGGGCGACTAATGAAAAACTGTTTTTT
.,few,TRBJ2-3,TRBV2,CASSRPGVTDTQYF,TGTGCCAGCAGTCGACCAGGGGTCACAGATACGCAGTATTTT
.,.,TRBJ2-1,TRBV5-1,CASSHGTLGNEQFF,TGCGCCAGCAGCCATGGGACTTTAGGCAATGAGCAGTTCTTC
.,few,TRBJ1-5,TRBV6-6,CASSSSDLNQPQHF,TGTGCCAGCAGTTCCAGTGACCTCAATCAGCCCCAGCATTTT
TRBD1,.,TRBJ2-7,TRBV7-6,CASSVQGVSEQYF,TGTGCCAGCAGCGTCCAGGGGGTGTCCGAGCAGTACTTC
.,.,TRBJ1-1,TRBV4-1,CASSQGVWTEAFF,TGCGCCAGCAGCCAAGGGGTGTGGACTGAAGCTTTCTTT
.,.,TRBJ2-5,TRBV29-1,CSVERLVPQGTQYF,TGCAGCGTCGAACGCCTCGTACCCCAAGGGACCCAGTACTTC
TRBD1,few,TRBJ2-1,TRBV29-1,CSVSDREGNNEQFF,TGCAGCGTTTCGGACAGGGAAGGGAACAATGAGCAGTTCTTC
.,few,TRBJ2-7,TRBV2,CASRTPPGEQYF,TGTGCCAGCAGGACCCCCCCGGGCGAGCAGTACTTC
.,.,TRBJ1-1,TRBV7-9,CASSSPKGAFF,TGTGCCAGCAGCTCACCTAAGGGAGCTTTCTTT
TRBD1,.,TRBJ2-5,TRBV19,CASSPTGLGETQYF,TGTGCCAGTAGTCCGACAGGGCTAGGGGAGACCCAGTACTTC
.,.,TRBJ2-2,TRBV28,CASSLYIRNTGELFF,TGTGCCAGCAGTTTATACATACGGAACACCGGGGAGCTGTTTTTT
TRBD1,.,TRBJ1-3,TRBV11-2,CASSLDRGGNTIYF,TGTGCCAGCAGCCTCGACAGGGGTGGAAACACCATATATTTT
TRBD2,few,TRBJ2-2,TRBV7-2,CASSLVAGGNTGELFF,TGTGCCAGCAGCTTAGTTGCGGGGGGAAACACCGGGGAGCTGTTTTTT
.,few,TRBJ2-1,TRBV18,CASSPLENEQFF,TGTGCCAGCTCACCACTTGAAAACGAGCAGTTCTTC
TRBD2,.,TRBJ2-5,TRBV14,CASSPGGAGGGETQYF,TGTGCCAGCAGCCCCGGAGGAGCGGGGGGCGGGGAGACCCAGTACTTC
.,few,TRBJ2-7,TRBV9,CASSVGAALFGEQYF,TGTGCCAGCAGCGTAGGGGCTGCCTTGTTTGGAGAGCAGTACTTC
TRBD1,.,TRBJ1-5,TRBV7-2,CASSPGTGGRYSNQPQHF,TGTGCCAGCAGCCCAGGGACAGGGGGCCGATATAGCAATCAGCCCCAGCATTTT
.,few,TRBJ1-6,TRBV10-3,CAISGPGNNSPLHF,TGTGCCATCAGTGGTCCAGGGAATAATTCACCCCTCCACTTT
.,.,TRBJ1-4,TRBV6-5,CASSFEGRKLFF,TGTGCCAGCAGTTTCGAGGGCCGAAAACTGTTTTTT
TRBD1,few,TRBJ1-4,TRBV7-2,CASSSGQPGGEKLFF,TGTGCCAGCAGCTCGGGACAGCCCGGTGGGGAAAAACTGTTTTTT
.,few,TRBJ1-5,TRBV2,CASSNPGPRNQPQHF,TGTGCCAGCAGTAACCCGGGACCGAGAAATCAGCCCCAGCATTTT
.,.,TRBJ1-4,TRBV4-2,CASSQDRTTNEKLFF,TGTGCCAGCAGCCAAGATCGGACAACTAATGAAAAACTGTTTTTT
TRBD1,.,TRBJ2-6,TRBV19,CASSMKRWTGGNRPGANVLTF,TGTGCCAGTAGTATGAAGAGGTGGACAGGGGGTAATCGGCCTGGGGCCAACGTCCTGACTTTC
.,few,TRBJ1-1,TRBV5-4,CASRHRDHTEAFF,TGTGCCAGCCGCCACCGGGACCACACTGAAGCTTTCTTT
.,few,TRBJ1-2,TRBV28,CASSPPGEGYGYTF,TGTGCCAGCAGTCCCCCGGGAGAGGGCTATGGCTACACCTTC
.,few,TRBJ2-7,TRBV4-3,CASSQASFGGHEQYF,TGCGCCAGCAGCCAAGCCTCGTTTGGGGGGCACGAGCAGTACTTC
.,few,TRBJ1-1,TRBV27,CASSDVWTEAFF,TGTGCCAGCAGTGATGTTTGGACTGAAGCTTTCTTT
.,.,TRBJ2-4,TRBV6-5,CASSKDLKGIIQYF,TGTGCCAGCAGCAAGGACCTAAAGGGGATCATTCAGTACTTC
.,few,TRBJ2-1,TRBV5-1,CASSPPGRAGLSYNEQFF,TGCGCCAGCAGCCCTCCCGGTAGGGCGGGGCTCTCCTACAATGAGCAGTTCTTC